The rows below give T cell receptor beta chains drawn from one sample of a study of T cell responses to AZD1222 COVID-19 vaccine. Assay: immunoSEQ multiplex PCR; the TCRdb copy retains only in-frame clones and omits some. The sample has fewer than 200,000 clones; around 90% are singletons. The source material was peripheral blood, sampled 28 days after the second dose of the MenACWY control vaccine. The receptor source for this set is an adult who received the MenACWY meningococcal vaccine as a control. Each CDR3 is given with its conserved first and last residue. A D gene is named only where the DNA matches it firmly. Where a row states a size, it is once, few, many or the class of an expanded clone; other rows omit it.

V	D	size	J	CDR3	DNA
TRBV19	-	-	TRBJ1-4	CASKAGGTNEKLFF	TGTGCCAGTAAGGCAGGAGGAACTAATGAAAAACTGTTTTTT
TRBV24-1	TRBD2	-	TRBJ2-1	CATSVRSAGRSYNEQFF	TGTGCCACCAGTGTTAGGTCAGCGGGGAGATCCTACAATGAGCAGTTCTTC
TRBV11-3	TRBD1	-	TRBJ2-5	CASSLGQGQETQYF	TGTGCCAGCAGCTTGGGACAGGGTCAAGAGACCCAGTACTTC
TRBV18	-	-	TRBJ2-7	CASSPQTEQYF	TGTGCCAGCTCACCACAAACCGAGCAGTACTTC
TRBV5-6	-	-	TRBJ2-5	CASSSTAQETQYF	TGTGCCAGCAGCTCGACAGCTCAGGAGACCCAGTACTTC
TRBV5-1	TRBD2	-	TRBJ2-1	CASSLVGLAGNNEQFF	TGCGCCAGCAGCTTAGTAGGACTAGCGGGAAACAATGAGCAGTTCTTC
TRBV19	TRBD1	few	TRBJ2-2	CASSTQGTTGELFF	TGTGCCAGTAGTACACAGGGGACCACCGGGGAGCTGTTTTTT
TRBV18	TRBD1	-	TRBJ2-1	CASSLDREVDEQFF	TGTGCCAGCTCGCTGGACAGGGAGGTGGATGAGCAGTTCTTC
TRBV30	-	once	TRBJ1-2	CAWSVTLRGDYGYTF	TGTGCCTGGAGTGTAACTCTACGCGGGGACTATGGCTACACCTTC
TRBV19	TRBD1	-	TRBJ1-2	CASRRDRGAGGYGYTF	TGTGCCAGTAGACGGGACAGGGGCGCCGGTGGCTATGGCTACACCTTC
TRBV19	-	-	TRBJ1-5	CASSIIGSQVNQPQHF	TGTGCCAGTAGTATTATCGGCAGCCAAGTCAATCAGCCCCAGCATTTT
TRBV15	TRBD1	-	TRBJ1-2	CATSTHLIQGAEGYTF	TGTGCCACCAGCACTCACCTAATACAGGGGGCTGAGGGCTACACCTTC
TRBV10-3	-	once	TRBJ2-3	CAISEPNYPGTDTQYF	TGTGCCATCAGTGAGCCAAACTATCCTGGCACAGATACGCAGTATTTT
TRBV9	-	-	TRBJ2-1	CASSVVAAYNEQFF	TGTGCCAGCAGCGTAGTGGCAGCTTACAATGAGCAGTTCTTC
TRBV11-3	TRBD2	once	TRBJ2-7	CASSPAGGPYEQYF	TGTGCCAGCAGCCCCGCGGGGGGACCCTACGAGCAGTACTTC
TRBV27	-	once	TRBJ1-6	CASSLEDTTPLHF	TGTGCCAGCAGTTTAGAGGACACAACTCCCCTCCACTTT
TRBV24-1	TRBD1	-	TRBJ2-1	CATSDLTGGTPNYNEQFF	TGTGCCACCAGTGACCTAACAGGGGGGACCCCGAACTACAATGAGCAGTTCTTC
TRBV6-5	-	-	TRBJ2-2	CAGRSNTGELFF	TGTGCCGGGCGTTCGAACACCGGGGAGCTGTTTTTT
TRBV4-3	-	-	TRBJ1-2	CASSQVDSWGSPNYGYTF	TGCGCCAGCAGCCAAGTAGATTCTTGGGGGTCCCCCAACTATGGCTACACCTTC
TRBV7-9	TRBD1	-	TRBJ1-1	CASTRQGSTGEAFF	TGTGCCAGCACAAGACAGGGGTCTACGGGTGAAGCTTTCTTT
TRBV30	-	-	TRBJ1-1	CAWARLNTEAFF	TGTGCCTGGGCTCGCCTGAACACTGAAGCTTTCTTT
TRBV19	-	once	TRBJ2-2	CASSIQQTGELFF	TGTGCCAGTAGTATCCAACAGACCGGGGAGCTGTTTTTT
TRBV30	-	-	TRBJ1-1	CAWSPHTEAFF	TGTGCCTGGAGTCCTCACACTGAAGCTTTCTTT
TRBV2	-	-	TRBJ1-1	CASSATLGLPTEAFF	TGTGCCAGCAGTGCGACCCTAGGTCTCCCCACTGAAGCTTTCTTT
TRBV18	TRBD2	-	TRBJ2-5	CASSPWGTSGQQETQYF	TGTGCCAGCTCACCATGGGGGACTAGCGGGCAGCAAGAGACCCAGTACTTC
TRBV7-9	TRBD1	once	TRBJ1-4	CASSLGRGREKLFF	TGTGCCAGCAGCTTAGGCAGGGGGCGGGAAAAACTGTTTTTT
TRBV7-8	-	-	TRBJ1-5	CASSLGGDQPQHF	TGTGCCAGCAGCTTAGGGGGTGATCAGCCCCAGCATTTT
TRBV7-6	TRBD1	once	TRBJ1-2	CASSRQGYGYTF	TGTGCCAGCAGCCGACAGGGGTATGGCTACACCTTC
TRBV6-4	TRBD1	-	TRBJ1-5	CASWQGVQPQHF	TGTGCCAGCTGGCAGGGGGTCCAGCCCCAGCATTTT